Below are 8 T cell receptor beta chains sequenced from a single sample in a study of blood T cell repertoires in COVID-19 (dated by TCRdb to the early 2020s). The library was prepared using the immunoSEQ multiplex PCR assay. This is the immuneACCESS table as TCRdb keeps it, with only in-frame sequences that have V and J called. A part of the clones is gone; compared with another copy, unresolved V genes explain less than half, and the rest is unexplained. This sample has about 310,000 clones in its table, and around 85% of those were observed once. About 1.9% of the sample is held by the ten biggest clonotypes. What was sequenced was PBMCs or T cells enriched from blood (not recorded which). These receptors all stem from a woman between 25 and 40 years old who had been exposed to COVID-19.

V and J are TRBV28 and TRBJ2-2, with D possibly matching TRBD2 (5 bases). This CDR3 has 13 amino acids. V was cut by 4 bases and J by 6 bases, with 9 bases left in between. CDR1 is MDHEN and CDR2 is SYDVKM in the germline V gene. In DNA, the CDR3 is TGTGCCAGCAGTTCGCAGGAGGCCGGGGAGCTGTTTTTT. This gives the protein CASSSQEAGELFF.

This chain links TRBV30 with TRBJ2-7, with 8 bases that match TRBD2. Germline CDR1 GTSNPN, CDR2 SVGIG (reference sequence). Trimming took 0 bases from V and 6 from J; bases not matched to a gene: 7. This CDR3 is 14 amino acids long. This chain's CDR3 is CAWSVSLAGREQYF. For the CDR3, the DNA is TGTGCCTGGAGTGTAAGTTTAGCGGGGCGCGAGCAGTACTTC.

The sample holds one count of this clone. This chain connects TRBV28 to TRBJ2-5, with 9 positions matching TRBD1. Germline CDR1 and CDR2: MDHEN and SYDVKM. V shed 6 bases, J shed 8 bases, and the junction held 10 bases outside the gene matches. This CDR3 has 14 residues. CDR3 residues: CASSNPTGGVTQYF. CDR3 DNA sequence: TGTGCCAGCAGCAACCCAACAGGGGGCGTCACCCAGTACTTC.

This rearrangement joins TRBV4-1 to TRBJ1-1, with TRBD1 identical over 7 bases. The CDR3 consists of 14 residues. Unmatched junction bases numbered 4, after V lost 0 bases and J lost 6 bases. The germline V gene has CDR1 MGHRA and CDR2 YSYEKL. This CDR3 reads CASSQERGLAEAFF. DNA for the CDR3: TGCGCCAGCAGCCAAGAGAGGGGGCTCGCTGAAGCTTTCTTT.

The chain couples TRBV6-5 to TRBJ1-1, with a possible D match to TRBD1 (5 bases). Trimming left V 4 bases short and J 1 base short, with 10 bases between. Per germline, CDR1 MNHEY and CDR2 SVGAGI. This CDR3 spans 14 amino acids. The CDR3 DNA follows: TGTGCCAGCAGTTTCCAAGGACAGAACACTGAAGCTTTCTTT. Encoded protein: CASSFQGQNTEAFF.

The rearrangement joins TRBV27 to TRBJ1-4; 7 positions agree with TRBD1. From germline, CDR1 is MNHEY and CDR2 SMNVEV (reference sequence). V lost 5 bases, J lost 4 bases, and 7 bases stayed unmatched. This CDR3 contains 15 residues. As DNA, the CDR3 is TGTGCCAGCAGTCCCGAGGACAGGTTTAATGAAAAACTGTTTTTT. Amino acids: CASSPEDRFNEKLFF.

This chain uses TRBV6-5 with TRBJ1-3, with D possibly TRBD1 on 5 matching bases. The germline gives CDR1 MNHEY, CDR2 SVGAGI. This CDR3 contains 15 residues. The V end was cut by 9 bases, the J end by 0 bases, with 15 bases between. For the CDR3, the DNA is TGTGCCAGTCGGGGGACCGCGAGCTCTGGAAACACCATATATTTT. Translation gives CASRGTASSGNTIYF.

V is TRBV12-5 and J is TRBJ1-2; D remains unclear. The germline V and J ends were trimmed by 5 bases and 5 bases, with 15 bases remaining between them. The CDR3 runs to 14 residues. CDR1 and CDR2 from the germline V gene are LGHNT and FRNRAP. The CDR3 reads CASGPSGRDYGYTF. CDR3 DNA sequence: TGTGCTAGTGGTCCCTCGGGAAGGGATTATGGCTACACCTTC.